The text below deals with one T cell receptor beta chain. The data are from a study of control samples from healthy donors and cancer patients. Between the trimmed V and J ends, which lost 4 bases and 1 base, there was a span of 15 bases. CDR3 size: 16 residues. Germline-derived CDR1 and CDR2 are SGHDN and FVKESK. Measured with immunoSEQ multiplex PCR; TCRdb has only the in-frame clones, and not every one. The table has about 170,000 clones, 70% to 90% seen once. The chain couples TRBV14 to TRBJ2-3; D may match TRBD1 or TRBD2 (5 bases each). The sequenced sample consisted of blood. The receptor was isolated from a young woman in good health. The DNA of the CDR3 is TGTGCCAGCAGCCGGCACGGGGCTCCTCGCACAGATACGCAGTATTTT. Amino acid sequence: CASSRHGAPRTDTQYF.